This is a list of T cell receptor beta chains from one sample in a study of cytomegalovirus exposure and HLA in healthy donors. The protocol was immunoSEQ multiplex PCR, while the TCRdb copy is restricted to in-frame clones and leaves out a portion. The table includes some 270,000 clones, 80% to 90% detected once. The specimen sequenced was PBMCs. The receptor source for this set is a woman younger than 30 in good health and CMV-seronegative. CDR3s include the opening cysteine and the closing phenylalanine or tryptophan. Fields, in order: clone size, V gene, J gene, D gene, CDR3 protein, CDR3 DNA. D genes are given only for firm matches. Where a row states a size, it is once, few, many or the class of an expanded clone; other rows omit it.

clone_size: NA; v_call: TRBV10-3; j_call: TRBJ2-7; d_call: NA; cdr3_aa: CAIRGQRVYEQYF; cdr3_nt: TGTGCCATCAGGGGCCAGCGGGTCTACGAGCAGTACTTC
clone_size: NA; v_call: TRBV6-6; j_call: TRBJ2-7; d_call: NA; cdr3_aa: CASSYGGTYEQYF; cdr3_nt: TGTGCCAGCAGTTACGGGGGGACCTACGAGCAGTACTTC
clone_size: NA; v_call: TRBV2; j_call: TRBJ2-1; d_call: NA; cdr3_aa: CASSEPDQGWHNEQFF; cdr3_nt: TGTGCCAGCAGTGAACCGGATCAGGGTTGGCACAATGAGCAGTTCTTC
clone_size: NA; v_call: TRBV18; j_call: TRBJ2-6; d_call: TRBD1; cdr3_aa: CASSPSKTGTGANVLTF; cdr3_nt: TGTGCCAGCTCACCTTCTAAGACAGGGACTGGGGCCAACGTCCTGACTTTC
clone_size: NA; v_call: TRBV5-1; j_call: TRBJ2-3; d_call: NA; cdr3_aa: CASTSGGAGDTQYF; cdr3_nt: TGCGCCAGCACATCTGGGGGGGCGGGAGATACGCAGTATTTT
clone_size: NA; v_call: TRBV18; j_call: TRBJ2-1; d_call: NA; cdr3_aa: CASSPQGGSYNEQFF; cdr3_nt: TGTGCCAGCTCACCACAGGGGGGGTCCTACAATGAGCAGTTCTTC
clone_size: NA; v_call: TRBV5-1; j_call: TRBJ2-7; d_call: NA; cdr3_aa: CASSLGQGFYEQYF; cdr3_nt: TGCGCCAGCAGCTTGGGCCAGGGCTTCTACGAGCAGTACTTC
clone_size: few; v_call: TRBV9; j_call: TRBJ2-1; d_call: TRBD1; cdr3_aa: CASSPTGQGAHTLRFF; cdr3_nt: TGTGCCAGCAGCCCAACTGGACAGGGGGCGCATACGCTCAGGTTCTTC
clone_size: NA; v_call: TRBV11-3; j_call: TRBJ2-1; d_call: TRBD2; cdr3_aa: CASSLEAGGRNEQFF; cdr3_nt: TGTGCCAGCAGCTTAGAGGCGGGAGGGCGCAATGAGCAGTTCTTC
clone_size: once; v_call: TRBV11-3; j_call: TRBJ1-1; d_call: TRBD1; cdr3_aa: CASSSGQGTEAFF; cdr3_nt: TGTGCCAGCAGCTCAGGACAGGGCACTGAAGCTTTCTTT
clone_size: NA; v_call: TRBV19; j_call: TRBJ2-1; d_call: TRBD2; cdr3_aa: CASSRGSGVPEQFF; cdr3_nt: TGTGCCAGTAGCAGAGGAAGCGGGGTGCCCGAGCAGTTCTTC
clone_size: NA; v_call: TRBV9; j_call: TRBJ2-3; d_call: NA; cdr3_aa: CASSVGVLLGGTDTQYF; cdr3_nt: TGTGCCAGCAGCGTAGGGGTCCTGCTCGGAGGAACAGATACGCAGTATTTT
clone_size: NA; v_call: TRBV6-5; j_call: TRBJ2-1; d_call: NA; cdr3_aa: CASTLAASYNEQFF; cdr3_nt: TGTGCCAGCACTCTAGCAGCGTCATACAATGAGCAGTTCTTC
clone_size: NA; v_call: TRBV10-2; j_call: TRBJ2-7; d_call: TRBD2; cdr3_aa: CASSLWTSGYEQYF; cdr3_nt: TGCGCCAGCAGCTTATGGACTAGCGGGTACGAGCAGTACTTC
clone_size: NA; v_call: TRBV18; j_call: TRBJ1-4; d_call: TRBD1; cdr3_aa: CASSPGQGPEKLFF; cdr3_nt: TGTGCCAGCTCACCGGGACAGGGGCCTGAAAAACTGTTTTTT
clone_size: NA; v_call: TRBV2; j_call: TRBJ1-3; d_call: NA; cdr3_aa: CASKTGYSGNTIYF; cdr3_nt: TGTGCCAGCAAGACAGGTTACTCTGGAAACACCATATATTTT
clone_size: few; v_call: TRBV5-1; j_call: TRBJ1-2; d_call: NA; cdr3_aa: CASSTGQQYGYTF; cdr3_nt: TGCGCCAGCAGTACTGGACAGCAATATGGCTACACCTTC
clone_size: NA; v_call: TRBV4-1; j_call: TRBJ1-1; d_call: NA; cdr3_aa: CASSPARGNTEAFF; cdr3_nt: TGCGCCAGCTCTCCGGCTCGGGGGAACACTGAAGCTTTCTTT
clone_size: few; v_call: TRBV9; j_call: TRBJ2-7; d_call: NA; cdr3_aa: CASSVEGTLTSYEQYF; cdr3_nt: TGTGCCAGCAGCGTAGAGGGGACTCTTACTTCCTACGAGCAGTACTTC
clone_size: NA; v_call: TRBV4-1; j_call: TRBJ2-7; d_call: TRBD1; cdr3_aa: CASSHKDLGDRSYEQYF; cdr3_nt: TGCGCCAGCAGCCACAAAGATTTGGGGGACAGGTCCTACGAGCAGTACTTC
clone_size: NA; v_call: TRBV5-1; j_call: TRBJ1-2; d_call: TRBD1; cdr3_aa: CASSRPGQGYGYTF; cdr3_nt: TGCGCCAGCAGCAGGCCGGGACAGGGCTATGGCTACACCTTC
clone_size: NA; v_call: TRBV7-2; j_call: TRBJ1-2; d_call: NA; cdr3_aa: CASSSLGPISGVGGYTF; cdr3_nt: TGTGCCAGCAGCTCACTAGGTCCCATTTCCGGGGTGGGTGGCTACACCTTC
clone_size: NA; v_call: TRBV18; j_call: TRBJ2-7; d_call: TRBD1; cdr3_aa: CASSPPGTGLYEQYF; cdr3_nt: TGTGCCAGCTCACCCCCCGGGACAGGGTTGTACGAGCAGTACTTC
clone_size: NA; v_call: TRBV5-1; j_call: TRBJ2-5; d_call: TRBD1; cdr3_aa: CASSTGTGGWETQYF; cdr3_nt: TGCGCCAGCAGCACCGGGACAGGGGGTTGGGAGACCCAGTACTTC
clone_size: NA; v_call: TRBV10-2; j_call: TRBJ1-1; d_call: NA; cdr3_aa: CASSESQWGPTEAFF; cdr3_nt: TGCGCCAGCAGTGAGTCCCAATGGGGGCCCACTGAAGCTTTCTTT
clone_size: NA; v_call: TRBV5-1; j_call: TRBJ2-2; d_call: TRBD1; cdr3_aa: CASSVQGAGTGELFF; cdr3_nt: TGCGCCAGCAGCGTACAGGGGGCGGGCACCGGGGAGCTGTTTTTT
clone_size: NA; v_call: TRBV6-6; j_call: TRBJ1-2; d_call: NA; cdr3_aa: CASSSAGGNYGYTF; cdr3_nt: TGTGCCAGCAGCTCGGCAGGAGGGAACTATGGCTACACCTTC
clone_size: NA; v_call: TRBV7-6; j_call: TRBJ2-3; d_call: TRBD2; cdr3_aa: CASSLLTGTKFGDTQYF; cdr3_nt: TGTGCCAGCAGCTTACTGACCGGGACTAAATTTGGAGATACGCAGTATTTT
clone_size: NA; v_call: TRBV5-6; j_call: TRBJ2-3; d_call: NA; cdr3_aa: CASSPSAGDGADTQYF; cdr3_nt: TGTGCCAGCAGCCCATCCGCAGGGGACGGTGCAGATACGCAGTATTTT
clone_size: NA; v_call: TRBV7-2; j_call: TRBJ1-5; d_call: NA; cdr3_aa: CASSLVGRLGNQPQHF; cdr3_nt: TGTGCCAGCAGCTTAGTGGGCCGTTTGGGCAATCAGCCCCAGCATTTT
clone_size: NA; v_call: TRBV5-6; j_call: TRBJ1-4; d_call: NA; cdr3_aa: CASSLKQVYEKLFF; cdr3_nt: TGTGCCAGCAGCTTGAAACAGGTTTATGAGAAACTGTTTTTT
clone_size: NA; v_call: TRBV9; j_call: TRBJ1-1; d_call: NA; cdr3_aa: CASSVEPDTEAFF; cdr3_nt: TGTGCCAGCAGCGTAGAACCAGACACTGAAGCTTTCTTT
clone_size: once; v_call: TRBV27; j_call: TRBJ1-2; d_call: TRBD1; cdr3_aa: CASSLSGDRANYGYTF; cdr3_nt: TGTGCCAGCAGTTTATCGGGGGACAGGGCAAACTATGGCTACACCTTC
clone_size: NA; v_call: TRBV5-1; j_call: TRBJ1-3; d_call: NA; cdr3_aa: CASSFDRDTIYF; cdr3_nt: TGCGCCAGCAGCTTCGACAGAGACACCATATATTTT
clone_size: NA; v_call: TRBV5-1; j_call: TRBJ1-5; d_call: NA; cdr3_aa: CASSFTGLDQPQHF; cdr3_nt: TGCGCCAGCAGCTTTACAGGTTTAGATCAGCCCCAGCATTTT
clone_size: NA; v_call: TRBV28; j_call: TRBJ2-3; d_call: TRBD2; cdr3_aa: CASSKTSGAGDTQYF; cdr3_nt: TGTGCCAGCAGTAAGACTAGCGGGGCTGGAGATACGCAGTATTTT
clone_size: NA; v_call: TRBV27; j_call: TRBJ1-1; d_call: NA; cdr3_aa: CASSLYGQLEAFF; cdr3_nt: TGTGCCAGCAGTTTATACGGACAGCTTGAAGCTTTCTTT
clone_size: NA; v_call: TRBV6-1; j_call: TRBJ1-4; d_call: NA; cdr3_aa: CASFPEGANEKLFF; cdr3_nt: TGTGCCAGCTTCCCAGAGGGAGCTAATGAAAAACTGTTTTTT
clone_size: NA; v_call: TRBV9; j_call: TRBJ2-5; d_call: TRBD2; cdr3_aa: CASSVGGDYLETQYF; cdr3_nt: TGTGCCAGCAGCGTAGGGGGGGACTATCTGGAGACCCAGTACTTC
clone_size: NA; v_call: TRBV18; j_call: TRBJ2-7; d_call: TRBD2; cdr3_aa: CASSPGRDEQYF; cdr3_nt: TGTGCCAGCTCACCTGGGAGGGACGAGCAGTACTTC
clone_size: once; v_call: TRBV7-9; j_call: TRBJ2-3; d_call: NA; cdr3_aa: CAARGDLPDTQYF; cdr3_nt: TGTGCCGCCCGGGGAGACTTACCGGATACGCAGTATTTT
clone_size: NA; v_call: TRBV5-6; j_call: TRBJ1-2; d_call: NA; cdr3_aa: CASSLEGGGGYGYTF; cdr3_nt: TGTGCCAGCAGCTTGGAGGGCGGGGGAGGCTATGGCTACACCTTC
clone_size: NA; v_call: TRBV6-5; j_call: TRBJ1-1; d_call: NA; cdr3_aa: CASSRQWDTEAFF; cdr3_nt: TGTGCCAGCAGCCGACAGTGGGACACTGAAGCTTTCTTT
clone_size: once; v_call: TRBV6-1; j_call: TRBJ2-1; d_call: TRBD2; cdr3_aa: CASSEAGGRDEQFF; cdr3_nt: TGTGCCAGCAGTGAAGCGGGGGGGAGGGATGAGCAGTTCTTC
clone_size: NA; v_call: TRBV7-2; j_call: TRBJ2-7; d_call: NA; cdr3_aa: CASSFHRQSYEQYF; cdr3_nt: TGTGCCAGCAGTTTTCACAGGCAATCCTACGAGCAGTACTTC
clone_size: NA; v_call: TRBV9; j_call: TRBJ2-1; d_call: NA; cdr3_aa: CASSVGLSGAAFNEQFF; cdr3_nt: TGTGCCAGCAGCGTAGGGCTCTCAGGGGCTGCGTTCAATGAGCAGTTCTTC
clone_size: NA; v_call: TRBV18; j_call: TRBJ1-1; d_call: NA; cdr3_aa: CASSPLDGARNTEAFF; cdr3_nt: TGTGCCAGCTCACCACTCGATGGGGCACGGAACACTGAAGCTTTCTTT
clone_size: NA; v_call: TRBV9; j_call: TRBJ1-1; d_call: NA; cdr3_aa: CASSARLDTEAFF; cdr3_nt: TGTGCCAGCAGCGCCAGGTTGGACACTGAAGCTTTCTTT
clone_size: NA; v_call: TRBV11-2; j_call: TRBJ2-3; d_call: NA; cdr3_aa: CASTSPGRISTDTQYF; cdr3_nt: TGTGCCAGCACATCCCCCGGGAGAATTAGCACAGATACGCAGTATTTT
clone_size: NA; v_call: TRBV13; j_call: TRBJ1-4; d_call: TRBD1; cdr3_aa: CASSLRQGSEKLFF; cdr3_nt: TGTGCCAGCAGCTTAAGACAGGGAAGTGAAAAACTGTTTTTT
clone_size: NA; v_call: TRBV12-5; j_call: TRBJ1-4; d_call: NA; cdr3_aa: CASGLVQGNNEKLFF; cdr3_nt: TGTGCTAGTGGTTTGGTCCAGGGGAATAACGAAAAACTGTTTTTT
clone_size: NA; v_call: TRBV25-1; j_call: TRBJ1-2; d_call: NA; cdr3_aa: CASSELGQSTNYGYTF; cdr3_nt: TGTGCCAGCAGTGAACTTGGACAGTCTACTAACTATGGCTACACCTTC
clone_size: NA; v_call: TRBV5-1; j_call: TRBJ2-1; d_call: NA; cdr3_aa: CASSLQKTISVSYNEQFF; cdr3_nt: TGCGCCAGCAGCTTGCAAAAAACTATCAGCGTTTCCTACAATGAGCAGTTCTTC
clone_size: few; v_call: TRBV19; j_call: TRBJ1-5; d_call: NA; cdr3_aa: CATKGLDYNQPQHF; cdr3_nt: TGTGCCACTAAAGGACTGGATTACAATCAGCCCCAGCATTTT
clone_size: NA; v_call: TRBV27; j_call: TRBJ2-2; d_call: TRBD2; cdr3_aa: CASSLPGLAGGPHTGELFF; cdr3_nt: TGTGCCAGCAGTTTACCAGGACTAGCGGGAGGGCCCCACACCGGGGAGCTGTTTTTT
clone_size: NA; v_call: TRBV2; j_call: TRBJ1-2; d_call: NA; cdr3_aa: CASSEGTKTFYGYTF; cdr3_nt: TGTGCCAGCAGTGAGGGGACAAAGACGTTCTATGGCTACACCTTC
clone_size: once; v_call: TRBV7-6; j_call: TRBJ2-7; d_call: NA; cdr3_aa: CASSLSPGAYEQYF; cdr3_nt: TGTGCCAGCAGCTTAAGTCCAGGGGCCTACGAGCAGTACTTC
clone_size: NA; v_call: TRBV7-2; j_call: TRBJ1-3; d_call: TRBD1; cdr3_aa: CASSPRTGGDVNTIYF; cdr3_nt: TGTGCCAGCAGCCCCAGGACAGGGGGCGACGTAAACACCATATATTTT
clone_size: NA; v_call: TRBV5-4; j_call: TRBJ1-3; d_call: NA; cdr3_aa: CASSMRGSGNTIYF; cdr3_nt: TGTGCCAGCAGCATGAGAGGATCGGGAAACACCATATATTTT